This is a list of T cell receptor beta chains from one sample in a study of Graves' ophthalmopathy and Graves' hyperthyroidism. TCRdb independently ran MiXCR on the multiplex PCR reads; one entry per CDR3 protein. The sample includes around 340,000 distinct CDR3 sequences, roughly a sixth seen only once; the top ten take over 9%. Sequenced input: peripheral blood. All receptors derive from an adult man with Graves' ophthalmopathy. Each CDR3 is given with its conserved first and last residue. D genes are given only for firm matches. Clone size, where shown, is once, few, many, or a class for clones that have expanded.

clone_size: many; j_call: TRBJ2-6; v_call: TRBV7-9; d_call: .; cdr3_length: 14; cdr3_aa: CASSLVAGANVLTF; cdr3_nt: TGTGCCAGCAGCTTAGTAGCTGGGGCCAACGTCCTGACTTTC
clone_size: many; j_call: TRBJ1-1; v_call: TRBV24-1; d_call: .; cdr3_length: 10; cdr3_aa: CATKNTEAFF; cdr3_nt: TGTGCCACCAAGAACACTGAAGCTTTCTTT
clone_size: .; j_call: TRBJ1-5; v_call: TRBV24-1; d_call: .; cdr3_length: 12; cdr3_aa: CATSFPNGPQHF; cdr3_nt: TGTGCCACCAGTTTTCCCAATGGGCCCCAGCATTTT
clone_size: many; j_call: TRBJ2-2; v_call: TRBV6-1; d_call: .; cdr3_length: 13; cdr3_aa: CASNKGRTGELFF; cdr3_nt: TGTGCCAGTAATAAGGGGCGCACCGGGGAGCTGTTTTTT
clone_size: many; j_call: TRBJ1-3; v_call: TRBV19; d_call: TRBD1; cdr3_length: 14; cdr3_aa: CASSEGQAGNTIYF; cdr3_nt: TGTGCCAGTAGCGAAGGACAGGCCGGAAACACCATATATTTT
clone_size: many; j_call: TRBJ2-7; v_call: TRBV7-2; d_call: TRBD2; cdr3_length: 14; cdr3_aa: CASSLAGRVNEQYF; cdr3_nt: TGTGCCAGCAGCTTAGCGGGGAGGGTGAACGAGCAGTACTTC
clone_size: many; j_call: TRBJ2-5; v_call: TRBV20-1; d_call: TRBD2; cdr3_length: 18; cdr3_aa: CSARDWRGTSGGKETQYF; cdr3_nt: TGCAGTGCTAGAGATTGGCGTGGGACTAGCGGGGGAAAAGAGACCCAGTACTTC
clone_size: many; j_call: TRBJ2-6; v_call: TRBV12-3/TRBV12-4; d_call: .; cdr3_length: 16; cdr3_aa: CASSLVRGLGANVLTF; cdr3_nt: TGTGCCAGCAGTCTAGTACGGGGGCTTGGGGCCAACGTCCTGACTTTC
clone_size: many; j_call: TRBJ1-2; v_call: TRBV19; d_call: .; cdr3_length: 14; cdr3_aa: CASSTARFPYGYTF; cdr3_nt: TGTGCCAGTAGTACCGCACGGTTTCCCTATGGCTACACCTTC
clone_size: many; j_call: TRBJ1-5; v_call: TRBV30; d_call: TRBD1; cdr3_length: 13; cdr3_aa: CAWSKGARKPQHF; cdr3_nt: TGTGCCTGGAGTAAGGGGGCAAGAAAGCCCCAGCATTTT
clone_size: few; j_call: TRBJ2-5; v_call: TRBV9; d_call: TRBD2; cdr3_length: 16; cdr3_aa: CASSVGLAGGGETQYF; cdr3_nt: TGTGCCAGCAGCGTAGGTCTAGCGGGAGGAGGAGAGACCCAGTACTTC
clone_size: many; j_call: TRBJ1-1; v_call: TRBV6-2/TRBV6-3; d_call: .; cdr3_length: 17; cdr3_aa: CASSYPNLGGWNTEAFF; cdr3_nt: TGTGCCAGCAGTTACCCCAACCTGGGGGGGTGGAACACTGAAGCTTTCTTT
clone_size: many; j_call: TRBJ1-1; v_call: TRBV2; d_call: TRBD1; cdr3_length: 14; cdr3_aa: CASSADRGSTEAFF; cdr3_nt: TGTGCCAGCAGCGCGGACAGGGGGAGCACTGAAGCTTTCTTT
clone_size: .; j_call: TRBJ2-4; v_call: TRBV7-2; d_call: TRBD2; cdr3_length: 14; cdr3_aa: CASTPTSGTDIQYF; cdr3_nt: TGTGCCAGCACCCCGACTAGCGGGACAGACATTCAGTACTTC
clone_size: .; j_call: TRBJ2-5; v_call: TRBV6-5; d_call: TRBD2; cdr3_length: 13; cdr3_aa: CASSYGGEETQYF; cdr3_nt: TGTGCCAGCAGTTATGGGGGGGAAGAGACCCAGTACTTC
clone_size: many; j_call: TRBJ2-5; v_call: TRBV7-3; d_call: .; cdr3_length: 13; cdr3_aa: CASSLDWGETQYF; cdr3_nt: TGTGCCAGCAGCCTAGACTGGGGGGAGACCCAGTACTTC
clone_size: many; j_call: TRBJ2-7; v_call: TRBV7-2; d_call: TRBD2; cdr3_length: 11; cdr3_aa: CASSWGGEQYF; cdr3_nt: TGTGCCAGCAGCTGGGGGGGCGAGCAGTACTTC
clone_size: many; j_call: TRBJ2-7; v_call: TRBV5-1; d_call: .; cdr3_length: 14; cdr3_aa: CASSLAGGRYEQYF; cdr3_nt: TGCGCCAGCAGCTTGGCCGGGGGCAGGTACGAGCAGTACTTC
clone_size: many; j_call: TRBJ1-1; v_call: TRBV20-1; d_call: .; cdr3_length: 14; cdr3_aa: CSARDLEKGGEAFF; cdr3_nt: TGCAGTGCTAGAGATCTCGAAAAGGGCGGTGAAGCTTTCTTT
clone_size: many; j_call: TRBJ1-2; v_call: TRBV30; d_call: .; cdr3_length: 13; cdr3_aa: CAWSVRGAAGYTF; cdr3_nt: TGTGCCTGGAGTGTACGAGGGGCGGCGGGCTACACCTTC
clone_size: .; j_call: TRBJ1-2; v_call: TRBV11-2; d_call: TRBD1; cdr3_length: 18; cdr3_aa: CASSLDWGTGLSNYGYTF; cdr3_nt: TGTGCCAGCAGCTTAGATTGGGGGACAGGGTTGTCTAACTATGGCTACACCTTC
clone_size: few; j_call: TRBJ1-2; v_call: TRBV28; d_call: TRBD1; cdr3_length: 17; cdr3_aa: CASRLYRDRDGFQGYTF; cdr3_nt: TGTGCCAGCAGGCTGTACCGGGACAGGGACGGGTTCCAGGGCTACACCTTC
clone_size: few; j_call: TRBJ2-1; v_call: TRBV6-1; d_call: .; cdr3_length: 11; cdr3_aa: CASTAGHEQFF; cdr3_nt: TGTGCCAGCACCGCGGGGCATGAGCAGTTCTTC
clone_size: many; j_call: TRBJ1-2; v_call: TRBV24-1; d_call: TRBD1; cdr3_length: 14; cdr3_aa: CATSDAGQGRGYTF; cdr3_nt: TGTGCCACCAGTGATGCGGGACAGGGTAGAGGCTACACCTTC
clone_size: many; j_call: TRBJ2-7; v_call: TRBV20-1; d_call: .; cdr3_length: 12; cdr3_aa: CSASGTHYEQYF; cdr3_nt: TGCAGTGCTTCCGGGACACACTACGAGCAGTACTTC
clone_size: many; j_call: TRBJ1-1; v_call: TRBV19; d_call: TRBD1; cdr3_length: 16; cdr3_aa: CASSGGQGAKMAEAFF; cdr3_nt: TGTGCCAGTAGTGGGGGACAGGGGGCTAAGATGGCTGAAGCTTTCTTT
clone_size: many; j_call: TRBJ2-7; v_call: TRBV28; d_call: .; cdr3_length: 14; cdr3_aa: CASSLAGGTDEQYF; cdr3_nt: TGTGCCAGCAGTTTAGCTGGGGGAACTGACGAGCAGTACTTC
clone_size: few; j_call: TRBJ2-7; v_call: TRBV13; d_call: TRBD2; cdr3_length: 16; cdr3_aa: CASSSSLGAGGSEQYF; cdr3_nt: TGTGCCAGCAGCTCCTCCCTCGGAGCGGGAGGATCGGAGCAGTACTTC
clone_size: many; j_call: TRBJ2-1; v_call: TRBV11-2; d_call: .; cdr3_length: 14; cdr3_aa: CASSPTGSDNEQFF; cdr3_nt: TGTGCCAGCAGCCCGACGGGGTCTGACAATGAGCAGTTCTTC
clone_size: many; j_call: TRBJ1-5; v_call: TRBV12-3/TRBV12-4; d_call: .; cdr3_length: 13; cdr3_aa: CASSLTGLQPQHF; cdr3_nt: TGTGCCAGCAGCTTAACAGGACTTCAGCCCCAGCATTTT
clone_size: many; j_call: TRBJ1-2; v_call: TRBV18; d_call: TRBD1; cdr3_length: 13; cdr3_aa: CASSPGTGYGYTF; cdr3_nt: TGCGCCAGCAGCCCTGGGACAGGCTATGGCTACACCTTC
clone_size: many; j_call: TRBJ2-5; v_call: TRBV4-1; d_call: .; cdr3_length: 15; cdr3_aa: CASSQDVAVGETQYF; cdr3_nt: TGCGCCAGCAGCCAAGATGTAGCAGTGGGCGAGACCCAGTACTTC
clone_size: many; j_call: TRBJ1-6; v_call: TRBV20-1; d_call: TRBD1; cdr3_length: 15; cdr3_aa: CSAREGQGYNSPLHF; cdr3_nt: TGCAGTGCTAGAGAGGGACAGGGCTATAATTCACCCCTCCACTTT
clone_size: .; j_call: TRBJ1-2; v_call: TRBV12-3/TRBV12-4; d_call: .; cdr3_length: 14; cdr3_aa: CASSQTGFGYGYTF; cdr3_nt: TGTGCCAGCAGCCAAACCGGGTTCGGCTATGGCTACACCTTC
clone_size: .; j_call: TRBJ2-7; v_call: TRBV27; d_call: .; cdr3_length: 14; cdr3_aa: CASSLAQEGYEQYF; cdr3_nt: TGTGCCAGCAGTTTGGCCCAGGAAGGCTACGAGCAGTACTTC
clone_size: many; j_call: TRBJ2-7; v_call: TRBV11-2; d_call: TRBD1; cdr3_length: 15; cdr3_aa: CASSFGTGDLYEQYF; cdr3_nt: TGTGCCAGCAGCTTCGGTACAGGGGACCTCTACGAGCAGTACTTC
clone_size: many; j_call: TRBJ1-5; v_call: TRBV7-9; d_call: .; cdr3_length: 13; cdr3_aa: CASSLAHAQPQHF; cdr3_nt: TGTGCCAGCAGCTTAGCGCACGCCCAGCCCCAGCATTTT
clone_size: .; j_call: TRBJ1-6; v_call: TRBV27; d_call: .; cdr3_length: 18; cdr3_aa: CASSLIGGGSSYNSPLHF; cdr3_nt: TGTGCCAGCAGTTTGATAGGGGGGGGCAGCTCCTATAATTCACCCCTCCACTTT
clone_size: many; j_call: TRBJ2-5; v_call: TRBV11-2; d_call: TRBD1; cdr3_length: 14; cdr3_aa: CASSDRGQVQTQYF; cdr3_nt: TGTGCCAGCAGCGATCGCGGACAGGTGCAGACCCAGTACTTC
clone_size: many; j_call: TRBJ2-7; v_call: TRBV20-1; d_call: .; cdr3_length: 14; cdr3_aa: CSASTLGGWGEQYF; cdr3_nt: TGCAGTGCCAGCACCCTTGGGGGCTGGGGGGAGCAGTACTTC
clone_size: .; j_call: TRBJ2-7; v_call: TRBV12-3/TRBV12-4; d_call: .; cdr3_length: 12; cdr3_aa: CASTAGSDEQYF; cdr3_nt: TGTGCCAGCACAGCAGGGTCCGACGAGCAGTACTTC
clone_size: many; j_call: TRBJ1-5; v_call: TRBV6-1; d_call: .; cdr3_length: 14; cdr3_aa: CASSEQRGNQPQHF; cdr3_nt: TGTGCCAGCAGTGAACAAAGGGGCAATCAGCCCCAGCATTTT
clone_size: many; j_call: TRBJ1-3; v_call: TRBV7-9; d_call: .; cdr3_length: 15; cdr3_aa: CASTPLTGERNTIYF; cdr3_nt: TGTGCCAGCACCCCTCTCACAGGCGAGAGAAACACCATATATTTT
clone_size: many; j_call: TRBJ2-2; v_call: TRBV24-1; d_call: .; cdr3_length: 15; cdr3_aa: CATSDFGRNTGELFF; cdr3_nt: TGTGCCACCAGTGATTTCGGGAGGAACACCGGGGAGCTGTTTTTT
clone_size: many; j_call: TRBJ1-3; v_call: TRBV20-1; d_call: TRBD1; cdr3_length: 15; cdr3_aa: CSARDNTGAGNTIYF; cdr3_nt: TGCAGTGCTAGAGATAATACAGGGGCTGGAAACACCATATATTTT
clone_size: many; j_call: TRBJ1-3; v_call: TRBV12-3/TRBV12-4; d_call: .; cdr3_length: 14; cdr3_aa: CASTNRRGGNTIYF; cdr3_nt: TGTGCCAGCACGAATCGGAGGGGGGGAAACACCATATATTTT